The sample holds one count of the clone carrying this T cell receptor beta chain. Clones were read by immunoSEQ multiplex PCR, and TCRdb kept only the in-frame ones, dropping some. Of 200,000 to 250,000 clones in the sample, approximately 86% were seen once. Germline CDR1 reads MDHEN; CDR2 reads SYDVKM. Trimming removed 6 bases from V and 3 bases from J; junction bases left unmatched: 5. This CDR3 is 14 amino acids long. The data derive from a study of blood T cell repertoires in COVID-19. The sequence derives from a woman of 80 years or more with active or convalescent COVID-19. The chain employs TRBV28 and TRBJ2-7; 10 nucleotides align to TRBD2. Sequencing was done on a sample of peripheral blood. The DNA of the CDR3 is TGTGCCAGCAGCCCGGCTAGCGGGGGCTACGAGCAGTACTTC. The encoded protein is CASSPASGGYEQYF.